The 30 T cell receptor beta chains listed next were all sequenced from one sample in a study of blood T cell repertoires in COVID-19. Data came from immunoSEQ multiplex PCR; TCRdb stores just in-frame clones and leaves some out. The profile shows about 670,000 clones, 90% of them singletons. Material: peripheral blood. The source of these receptors is a woman aged 18-29 years with acute or convalescent COVID-19.

This chain joins TRBV27 and TRBJ2-5, with a weak D call TRBD1 (6 bases). Trimming stripped 0 bases from V and 5 bases from J, with 13 bases between. The length of the CDR3 is 15 residues. The germline CDR1 and CDR2 sequences are MNHEY and SMNVEV (reference sequence). Here the CDR3 DNA reads TGTGCCAGCAGTTTATCGAGGGGGACGTGGGAGACCCAGTACTTC. Its translation: CASSLSRGTWETQYF.

This chain joins TRBV6-5 and TRBJ1-4, with 7 bases fitting TRBD1. V lost 6 bases, J lost 5 bases, and 6 bases stayed unmatched. Germline-derived CDR1 and CDR2 are MNHEY and SVGAGI. The CDR3 sequence is 14 residues long. This CDR3 reads CASRSTGLNEKLFF. The CDR3 bases are TGTGCCAGCAGATCGACAGGGCTCAATGAAAAACTGTTTTTT.

The chain is built from TRBV7-9 and TRBJ1-5; no clear D gene. From germline, CDR1 is SEHNR and CDR2 FQNEAQ (reference sequence). V shed 5 bases and J shed 7 bases, with 12 bases lying between them. The CDR3 contains 13 residues. The CDR3 loop reads CASSDGVVQPQHF. The CDR3 DNA follows: TGTGCCAGCAGCGACGGGGTGGTACAGCCCCAGCATTTT.

The chain has TRBV27 and TRBJ2-6; 9 positions match TRBD2. From germline, CDR1 is MNHEY and CDR2 SMNVEV (reference sequence). Trimming at V came to 5 bases and at J to 0 bases, leaving 8 bases not matched to a gene. The CDR3 covers 18 residues. CDR3 amino acids: CASSTRAGGVSGANVLTF. CDR3 in DNA: TGTGCCAGCAGTACGCGAGCGGGGGGCGTCTCTGGGGCCAACGTCCTGACTTTC.

The chain links TRBV3-1 (or the pseudogene TRBV3-2) to TRBJ1-1; 8 bases are shared with TRBD1. V gave up 4 bases and J gave up 6 bases; unmatched junction bases: 4. The CDR3 runs 13 residues. Germline assignment: CDR1 LGHDT and CDR2 YNNKEL (reference sequence). The CDR3 is CASSLGQGPEAFF. CDR3 sequence (DNA): TGTGCCAGCAGCCTTGGACAGGGCCCTGAAGCTTTCTTT.

V gene TRBV5-1 combines with J gene TRBJ2-7, with 10 bases lining up with TRBD1. The length of the CDR3 is 15 residues. Trimming at V came to 4 bases and at J to 0 bases, leaving 4 bases not matched to a gene. Germline V gene lookup returns CDR1 SGHRS and CDR2 YFSETQ. The CDR3 DNA reads TGCGCCAGCAGCACGGGACAGGGGCCCTCCTACGAGCAGTACTTC. As protein: CASSTGQGPSYEQYF.

The gene calls are TRBV24-1 and TRBJ2-3, with 9 bases matching TRBD1. Germline assignment: CDR1 KGHDR and CDR2 SFDVKD. The CDR3 contains 15 residues. V gave up 8 bases and J gave up 4 bases; unmatched junction bases: 9. The chain's CDR3 is CATKSRDRAADTQYF. The CDR3 DNA reads as TGTGCCACCAAAAGCCGGGACAGGGCTGCAGATACGCAGTATTTT.

J is TRBJ2-2 and V is TRBV24-1; 16 bases are shared with TRBD2. The V and J ends lost 1 base and 4 bases, in that order; junction bases with no gene match: 5. The CDR3 length is 19 residues. CDR1 is KGHDR, CDR2 SFDVKD, per germline. CDR3 coding DNA: TGTGCCACCAGTGATTTCCCCGGGACTAGCGGGGGGGTCACCGGGGAGCTGTTTTTT. It translates to CATSDFPGTSGGVTGELFF.

The chain combines TRBV5-8 with TRBJ1-3; D remains ambiguous. CDR1 SGHTS and CDR2 YDEGEE come from the germline V gene. The CDR3 spans 15 residues. The germline V and J ends were trimmed by 0 bases and 2 bases, with 9 bases remaining between them. The CDR3 loop is CASSLERMTGNTIYF. The DNA for the CDR3 is TGTGCCAGCAGCTTGGAGAGGATGACTGGAAACACCATATATTTT.

This clone has just one count. The rearrangement links TRBV4-2 to TRBJ1-2; D gene uncertain. With 4 bases removed from V and 6 bases from J, the gap between germline ends came to 18 bases. The CDR3 covers 15 residues. Per the germline V gene, CDR1 is LGHNA and CDR2 is YNFKEQ. The CDR3 DNA sequence: TGTGCCAGCAGCCCAGCCACCGACAAGTTTAATGGCTACACCTTC. Its translation is CASSPATDKFNGYTF.

The chain carries TRBV14 and TRBJ1-2, with 8 positions matching TRBD1. Germline CDR1 SGHDN, CDR2 FVKESK. V lost 2 bases and J lost 5; bases outside the gene matches: 13. The CDR3 has 17 amino acids. CDR3 region: CASSQSWGDRKFYGYTF. CDR3 coding DNA: TGTGCCAGCAGCCAAAGCTGGGGGGACAGGAAATTTTATGGCTACACCTTC.

The chain combines TRBV2 with TRBJ2-1; 8 positions match TRBD2. The germline V gene has CDR1 SNHLY and CDR2 FYNNEI. The J segment lost 10 bases and the V segment lost 1 base, leaving 9 bases of the junction unmatched. This CDR3 is 15 amino acids long. CDR3 in DNA: TGTGCCAGCAGTGAAGGGTTTAGCGGGGAGAGAGAGCAGTTCTTC. This sequence encodes CASSEGFSGEREQFF. Full variable domain (rest looked up from reference TRBV2 and TRBJ2-1): EPEVTQTPSHQVTQMGQEVILRCVPISNHLYFYWYRQILGQKVEFLVSFYNNEISEKSEIFDDQFSVERPDGSNFTLKIRSTKLEDSAMYFCASSEGFSGEREQFFGPGTRLTVL.

The V gene is TRBV6-1, the J gene TRBJ1-6; tentative D call: TRBD1 (5 bases). Germline CDR1 is MNHNS and CDR2 is SASEGT. Trimming left V 3 bases short and J 5 bases short, with 11 bases between. The CDR3 consists of 15 residues. Here the CDR3 reads CASSDQGKDNSPLHF. CDR3 nucleotides: TGTGCCAGCAGTGACCAGGGTAAGGATAATTCACCCCTCCACTTT.

The V call is TRBV4-1, the J call TRBJ1-4; TRBD1 aligns across 8 bases. This CDR3 is built from 16 residues. Germline V gene lookup returns CDR1 MGHRA and CDR2 YSYEKL. V lost 4 bases, J lost 0 bases, and 4 bases stayed unmatched. The CDR3 region is CASSPDRVATNEKLFF. The CDR3 nucleotides read TGCGCCAGCAGCCCGGACAGGGTTGCAACTAATGAAAAACTGTTTTTT.

The gene calls are TRBV19 and TRBJ2-6, with 8 bases fitting TRBD1. CDR1 is LNHDA, CDR2 SQIVND, per germline (reference sequence). V dropped 7 bases and J dropped 2; count of bases not matched to a gene: 4. There are 15 residues in the CDR3. The CDR3 region has the DNA TGTGCCAGTATAAGCAGGGGGCCTGGGGCCAACGTCCTGACTTTC. It translates to CASISRGPGANVLTF.

V usage is TRBV28 and J usage is TRBJ1-3; 8 bases are a match to TRBD1. V gave up 5 bases and J gave up 3 bases; unmatched junction bases: 12. The CDR3 covers 17 residues. Germline V gene sequence: CDR1 MDHEN, CDR2 SYDVKM. The CDR3 DNA reads TGTGCCAGCAGTCTCCAGGACAGGGCTGGATATGGAAACACCATATATTTT. Translation gives CASSLQDRAGYGNTIYF. Supplemented by reference TRBV28 and TRBJ1-3, the full variable domain reads DVKVTQSSRYLVKRTGEKVFLECVQDMDHENMFWYRQDPGLGLRLIYFSYDVKMKEKGDIPEGYSVSREKKERFSLILESASTNQTSMYLCASSLQDRAGYGNTIYFGEGSWLTVV.

This clone was recorded only once. The V gene is TRBV5-1, the J gene TRBJ1-4, with 9 bases identical to TRBD1. Germline CDR1 reads SGHRS; CDR2 reads YFSETQ. V lost 4 bases to trimming and J lost 3 bases; unmatched junction nucleotides: 7. The CDR3 is 16 residues long. CDR3 protein: CASSPDRGIANEKLFF. CDR3 DNA: TGCGCCAGCAGCCCGGACAGGGGAATAGCTAATGAAAAACTGTTTTTT.

The chain employs TRBV6-2 or TRBV6-3 and TRBJ2-3, with no clear D. The CDR3 spans 18 residues. CDR1 is MNHEY and CDR2 is SVGEGT in the germline V gene. Deletions cut 0 bases from V and 4 bases from J, with 20 bases between. CDR3 DNA sequence: TGTGCCAGCAGTTACTCGAGGCCCAGCCCGACTCTAGCAGATACGCAGTATTTT. It specifies CASSYSRPSPTLADTQYF.

V and J are TRBV7-3 and TRBJ2-1; 10 nucleotides agree with TRBD2. With 2 bases clipped from V and 4 bases from J, the junction kept 2 bases outside the gene matches. This CDR3 is built from 15 residues. In germline, CDR1 is SGHTA, CDR2 FQGTGA. In DNA form, the CDR3 reads TGTGCCAGCAGCTTAGTAGCGGGGGGATACAATGAGCAGTTCTTC. Encoded protein: CASSLVAGGYNEQFF.

The rearrangement joins TRBV19 to TRBJ1-1; the D gene is possibly TRBD1 (6 bases). V was trimmed by 3 bases and J by 7 bases, leaving 12 bases between them. Germline V gives CDR1 LNHDA, CDR2 SQIVND (reference sequence). The CDR3 loop spans 13 amino acids. The CDR3: CASSIPGEVEAFF. CDR3 sequence (DNA): TGTGCCAGTAGTATTCCAGGGGAAGTTGAAGCTTTCTTT.

This chain connects TRBV6-5 to TRBJ1-2; D unclear. Germline V gives CDR1 MNHEY, CDR2 SVGAGI. The CDR3 loop spans 13 amino acids. V was shortened by 9 bases and J by 2 bases, with 13 bases between the two germline ends. Written as DNA, the CDR3 is TGTGCCAGTAGTCCTGGCAAGAACTATGGCTACACCTTC. Its translation: CASSPGKNYGYTF.

This clone was seen only once. This chain joins TRBV11-2 and TRBJ1-3; 7 nucleotides match TRBD1. Unmatched junction bases numbered 14, after V lost 4 bases and J lost 5 bases. The CDR3 extends over 17 amino acids. Germline V gives CDR1 SGHAT, CDR2 FQNNGV. CDR3 amino acids: CASSSFRTGHTRNTIYF. In DNA form, the CDR3 reads TGTGCCAGCAGCTCGTTCCGGACAGGCCACACACGAAACACCATATATTTT.

The chain employs TRBV27 and TRBJ1-1; tentatively, D is TRBD1 (6 bases). CDR1 and CDR2 (germline): MNHEY, SMNVEV (reference sequence). This CDR3 region has 14 residues. The ends were cut back, 0 bases at V and 4 bases at J, with 9 bases in the middle. CDR3 sequence: CASSLSGGVTEAFF. For the CDR3, the DNA is TGTGCCAGCAGTTTATCAGGGGGGGTCACTGAAGCTTTCTTT.

This clone was recorded once. This chain joins TRBV9 and TRBJ1-5; a weak D match, TRBD1 (6 bases). With 2 bases removed from V and 5 bases from J, the gap between germline ends came to 11 bases. The length of the CDR3 is 14 residues. Germline lookup yields CDR1 SGDLS and CDR2 YYNGEE. The CDR3 region is CASSVGGLDQPQHF. CDR3 bases: TGTGCCAGCAGCGTCGGGGGGCTGGATCAGCCCCAGCATTTT.

The chain is built from TRBV7-2 and TRBJ2-6; D uncertain. Germline V gene data show CDR1 as SGHTA and CDR2 as FQGNSA. V dropped 4 bases and J dropped 0 bases, with 4 bases sitting between them. The CDR3 totals 14 residues. DNA of the CDR3: TGTGCCAGCAGCTCAAACTCTGGGGCCAACGTCCTGACTTTC. Amino acid sequence: CASSSNSGANVLTF.

V gene TRBV5-6 combines with J gene TRBJ1-2; D remains ambiguous. This CDR3 is built from 13 residues. V gave up 5 bases and J gave up 2 bases, with 10 bases separating them. Germline CDR1 SGHDT, CDR2 YYEEEE. The DNA of the CDR3 is TGTGCCAGCAGAACCGCGGAGAACTATGGCTACACCTTC. Protein sequence: CASRTAENYGYTF.

The chain employs TRBV18 and TRBJ1-5, with D hard to call. Germline CDR1 is KGHSH and CDR2 is LQKENI. V dropped 6 bases and J dropped 1 base, with 10 bases sitting between them. The CDR3 totals 14 residues. Here the CDR3 reads CASSRAASNQPQHF. The CDR3 coding sequence is TGTGCCAGCTCGCGAGCAGCGAGCAATCAGCCCCAGCATTTT.

The V and J genes are TRBV19 and TRBJ2-2; no clear D. The CDR3 is 12 residues long. Germline-derived CDR1 and CDR2 are LNHDA and SQIVND (reference sequence). V shed 1 base and J shed 7 bases, with 4 bases lying between them. In DNA, the CDR3 is TGTGCCAGTAGTATAGCGGTCGGGGAGCTGTTTTTT. It yields the protein CASSIAVGELFF. The full variable domain, completed using reference TRBV19 and TRBJ2-2, is DGGITQSPKYLFRKEGQNVTLSCEQNLNHDAMYWYRQDPGQGLRLIYYSQIVNDFQKGDIAEGYSVSREKKESFPLTVTSAQKNPTAFYLCASSIAVGELFFGEGSRLTVL.

The CDR3 nucleotides read TGTGCCAGTAGCACAACAGGAGCCCTTAACTATGGCTACACCTTC. It is translated as CASSTTGALNYGYTF. The chain couples TRBV19 to TRBJ1-2; TRBD1 might be the D (5 bases). Germline V gene sequence: CDR1 LNHDA, CDR2 SQIVND (reference sequence). With 6 bases removed from V and 1 base from J, the gap between germline ends came to 15 bases. The CDR3 sequence is 15 residues long.

This rearrangement joins TRBV5-1 to TRBJ2-3; TRBD2 is a possible D gene (6 bases). CDR3 size: 18 residues. CDR1 and CDR2 from the germline V gene are SGHRS and YFSETQ. The V end was cut by 0 bases, the J end by 2 bases, with 19 bases between. CDR3 sequence (DNA): TGCGCCAGCAGCTTGGGCGGGACCTCCCTAGGAACCACAGATACGCAGTATTTT. Its translation: CASSLGGTSLGTTDTQYF.